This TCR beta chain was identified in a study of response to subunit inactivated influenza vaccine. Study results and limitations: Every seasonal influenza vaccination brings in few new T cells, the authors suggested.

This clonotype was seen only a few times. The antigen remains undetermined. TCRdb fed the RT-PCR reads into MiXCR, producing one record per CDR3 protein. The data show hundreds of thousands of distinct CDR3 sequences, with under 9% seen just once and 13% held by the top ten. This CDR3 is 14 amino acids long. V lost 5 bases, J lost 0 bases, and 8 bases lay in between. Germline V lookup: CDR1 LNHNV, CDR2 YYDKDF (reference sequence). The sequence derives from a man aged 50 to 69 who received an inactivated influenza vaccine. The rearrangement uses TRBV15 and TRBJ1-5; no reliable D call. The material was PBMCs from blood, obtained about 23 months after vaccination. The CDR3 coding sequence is TGTGCCACCAGCCCGAACTTTAGCAATCAGCCCCAGCATTTT. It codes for CATSPNFSNQPQHF.